The 30 T cell receptor beta chains below all came from one sample that was sequenced in a study of regulatory T cells in long-lasting Graves disease. Time point denoted: newly diagnosed GD, antithyroid drugs for less than 3 months. With RNA extracted from PBMCs as input, the TCR library was made. CDR3 regions were amplified by Arm-PCR using iRepertoire HTBI primers to build TCR beta libraries. TCRdb ran MiXCR on the multiplex PCR reads and lists one entry per CDR3 protein. In the table there are about 450,000 distinct CDR3 sequences, 14% of which are singletons. This sample was also put to use in a study of T cells in Graves' hyperthyroidism and ophthalmopathy.

The sequenced sample was peripheral blood mononuclear cells (PBMCs), obtained at new diagnosis, from a patient treated with antithyroid drugs. Source of these receptors: a woman in her fifties or sixties with Graves disease.

This clonotype was observed many times. This chain uses TRBV11-2 with TRBJ2-5, with 7 bases lining up with TRBD1. Germline CDR1 SGHAT, CDR2 FQNNGV. The junction had 8 bases not matched to a gene; V was cut back by 5 bases and J by 2 bases. The CDR3 is 15 amino acids. The DNA for the CDR3 is TGTGCCAGCAGCCTAGCCCCGGGACAGCAAGAGACCCAGTACTTC. This translates into CASSLAPGQQETQYF. The full variable domain, its missing parts supplied by reference TRBV11-2 and TRBJ2-5, is EAGVAQSPRYKIIEKRQSVAFWCNPISGHATLYWYQQILGQGPKLLIQFQNNGVVDDSQLPKDRFSAERLKGVDSTLKIQPAKLEDSAVYLCASSLAPGQQETQYFGPGTRLLVL.

With respect to this clonotype: This may stem from a read error, because a much larger clone lies one nucleotide away. The rearrangement joins TRBV28 to TRBJ1-2, with unresolved D. Germline V CDR1 and CDR2: MDHEN, SYDVKM. CDR3 length equals 14 residues. Trimming removed 4 bases from V and 0 bases from J, with 9 bases in between. The CDR3 spells CASSSPESNYGYTF. The CDR3 DNA sequence: TGTGCCAGCAGTTCCCCCGAGTCTAACTATGGCTACACCTTC.

Ten or more counts support this clonotype. The chain couples TRBV10-1 to TRBJ2-2; 7 positions agree with TRBD2. CDR3 length: 14 residues. V dropped 6 bases and J dropped 5; count of bases not matched to a gene: 6. From germline, CDR1 is WNHNN and CDR2 SYGVQD (reference sequence). The CDR3 spells CASSSGVRTGELFF. Here the CDR3 DNA reads TGCGCCAGCAGCAGCGGGGTGAGAACCGGGGAGCTGTTTTTT.

This clonotype came up many times. The V gene is TRBV28, the J gene TRBJ2-3; 7 nucleotides line up with TRBD2. V dropped 8 bases and J dropped 2; count of bases not matched to a gene: 10. This CDR3 is built from 15 residues. Germline V CDR1 and CDR2: MDHEN, SYDVKM. As DNA, the CDR3 is TGTGCCAGCTGTGGGCTAGCGGCTGACACAGATACGCAGTATTTT. This encodes CASCGLAADTDTQYF.

V is TRBV11-3 and J is TRBJ2-2; TRBD2 aligns across 11 bases. The CDR3 is 20 amino acids. The V segment lost 0 bases and the J segment 4 bases; nucleotides outside the gene matches: 13. Germline values: CDR1 SGHNT, CDR2 YENEEA. CDR3 loop: CASSLDYRGTSGTSTGELFF. CDR3 bases: TGTGCCAGCAGCTTAGACTACAGAGGGACTAGCGGCACAAGCACCGGGGAGCTGTTTTTT.

This clonotype was seen many times. The V and J genes are TRBV28 and TRBJ1-5; 7 positions agree with TRBD1. The length of the CDR3 is 16 residues. Losses at the gene ends were 5 bases for V and 6 bases for J; bases not matched to a gene: 13. In germline, CDR1 is MDHEN, CDR2 SYDVKM. The CDR3 here is CASSSFGQGVVQPQHF. The DNA of the CDR3 is TGTGCCAGCAGTAGTTTCGGGCAGGGGGTTGTTCAGCCCCAGCATTTT.

This clonotype appeared once. The genes are TRBV5-1 and TRBJ2-5, with a tentative D call TRBD2 (6 bases). Germline CDR1 is SGHRS and CDR2 is YFSETQ. CDR3 size: 16 residues. V lost 0 bases and J 2 bases, leaving 14 bases between the germline ends. The CDR3 region has the DNA TGCGCCAGCAGCTTGGTAGGCTCGGCGGGGCAAGAGACCCAGTACTTC. It yields the protein CASSLVGSAGQETQYF.

This clonotype showed up many times. The chain employs TRBV5-1 and TRBJ2-7, with 10 bases that match TRBD2. J gave up 2 bases and V 3 bases, and 11 bases lay outside the gene matches. The CDR3 is made up of 17 amino acids. CDR1 is SGHRS, CDR2 YFSETQ, per germline. The CDR3 is CASSSLKASGRAYEQYF. CDR3 coding DNA: TGCGCCAGCAGCTCCCTTAAGGCTAGCGGGAGAGCCTACGAGCAGTACTTC.

The V and J genes are TRBV11-2 and TRBJ1-1; D gene uncertain. From germline, CDR1 is SGHAT and CDR2 FQNNGV. The CDR3 has 15 residues. V was cut by 5 bases and J by 0 bases, with 13 bases left in between. The CDR3 bases are TGTGCCAGCAGCCTACGGACGCTCATGAACACTGAAGCTTTCTTT. Its protein is CASSLRTLMNTEAFF.

This clonotype was counted between two and nine times. At one end the junction does not follow the germline gene, possibly because of a read error. The CDR3, as DNA: TGTGCCAGCAGTTTTGGGAAGGACAAACAAACCAGATATGGCCACACCTTC. Translation: CASSFGKDKQTRYGHTF. The chain employs TRBV27 and TRBJ1-2; TRBD1 is a possible D gene (5 bases). CDR1 is MNHEY and CDR2 is SMNVEV in the germline V gene (reference sequence). This CDR3 has 17 residues.

This clonotype was recorded a few times. The chain employs TRBV18 and TRBJ2-3; 12 bases are shared with TRBD1. The length of the CDR3 is 19 residues. Looked up from germline, CDR1 is KGHSH and CDR2 is LQKENI. Trimming took 4 bases from V and 4 from J; bases not matched to a gene: 15. The CDR3 bases are TGTGCCAGCTCACGGACCGGGACAGGGGGCGTCTCTTCGCCAGATACGCAGTATTTT. This gives the protein CASSRTGTGGVSSPDTQYF.

The rearrangement uses TRBV5-1 and TRBJ2-5, with TRBD2 as a possible D gene (6 bases). V lost 2 bases, J lost 5 bases, and 13 bases lay in between. The CDR3 runs 14 residues. Germline V lookup: CDR1 SGHRS, CDR2 YFSETQ. The CDR3 protein is CASSFGGEGETQYF. In DNA, the CDR3 is TGCGCCAGCAGCTTTGGAGGGGAAGGGGAGACCCAGTACTTC.

This clonotype occurred many times. The V call is TRBV11-2, the J call TRBJ2-7; D is unclear. The V end was cut by 0 bases, the J end by 6 bases, with 6 bases between. Germline V gene sequence: CDR1 SGHAT, CDR2 FQNNGV. The CDR3 contains 12 residues. Written as DNA, the CDR3 is TGTGCCAGCAGCTTAGAACGAATCGAGCAGTACTTC. Translating it yields CASSLERIEQYF.

This clonotype was counted many times. V is TRBV27 and J is TRBJ2-1; 8 bases fit TRBD2. The CDR3 consists of 15 residues. Germline V CDR1 and CDR2: MNHEY, SMNVEV (reference sequence). V trimming: 3 bases; J trimming: 6 bases; junction bases outside the gene matches: 7. The CDR3 region is CASSFSPSGPNEQFF. In DNA, the CDR3 is TGTGCCAGCAGTTTTTCGCCTAGCGGGCCCAATGAGCAGTTCTTC.

Ten or more counts support this clonotype. This chain uses TRBV3-1 with TRBJ2-4, with D perhaps assigned TRBD1 or TRBD2 (5 bases each). There are 16 residues in the CDR3. Germline CDR1 LGHDT, CDR2 YNNKEL (reference sequence). The germline V and J ends were trimmed by 1 base and 4 bases, with 14 bases remaining between them. The CDR3 sequence is CASSQGARDGKNIQYF. The CDR3 DNA sequence: TGTGCCAGCAGCCAAGGCGCCCGGGACGGAAAAAACATTCAGTACTTC.

This clonotype occurred many times. The V gene is TRBV6-5, the J gene TRBJ2-1; 7 positions agree with TRBD2. Germline loops: CDR1 MNHEY, CDR2 SVGAGI. Germline trimming cut 0 bases from V and 6 bases from J; bases unmatched to any gene: 8. This CDR3 is 16 amino acids long. The CDR3 region is CASSYSASGRSNEQFF. For the CDR3, the DNA is TGTGCCAGCAGTTACTCGGCTAGCGGTAGGAGCAATGAGCAGTTCTTC.

This clonotype was found many times. V gene TRBV7-6 combines with J gene TRBJ2-1; D might be TRBD2 (5 bases). CDR1 is SGHVS and CDR2 is FNYEAQ in the germline V gene. Trimming took off 8 bases at V and 0 bases at J, with 11 bases between the two ends. The CDR3 extends over 14 amino acids. The CDR3 DNA reads TGTGCCAGCTCCGAGGGCGTCTCCTACAATGAGCAGTTCTTC. Encoded protein: CASSEGVSYNEQFF.

This clonotype was seen only a few times. The chain uses TRBV27 and TRBJ2-2; 12 bases are a match to TRBD2. V lost 9 bases and J lost 4; bases outside the gene matches: 3. The CDR3 runs to 14 residues. The germline V gene has CDR1 MNHEY and CDR2 SMNVEV (reference sequence). The CDR3 sequence is CASQLAGGTGELFF. The CDR3 DNA reads TGTGCCAGTCAACTAGCGGGAGGCACCGGGGAGCTGTTTTTT.

This clonotype was seen only a few times. The junction departs from germline at one end; a sequencing error may be responsible. This chain connects TRBV28 to TRBJ2-3; D might be TRBD1 or TRBD2, each matching 8 bases. Germline V gene sequence: CDR1 MDHEN, CDR2 SYDVKM. The CDR3 has 15 residues. CDR3 coding DNA: TGTGCCAGCAGGCGGGGGGACAGGAGGACAGATGCGCAGTATTTT. It codes for CASRRGDRRTDAQYF.

The chain uses TRBV7-8 and TRBJ1-2; 9 bases are a match to TRBD1. Germline assignment: CDR1 SGHVS and CDR2 FQNEAQ. The CDR3 is made up of 16 amino acids. The J segment lost 2 bases and the V segment lost 5 bases, leaving 9 bases of the junction unmatched. CDR3 in amino acids: CASSPTGQGDNYGYTF. In DNA, the CDR3 is TGTGCCAGCAGCCCGACGGGACAGGGAGACAACTATGGCTACACCTTC. Looking up the rest from reference TRBV7-8 and TRBJ1-2 gives the full variable domain: GAGVSQSPRYKVAKRGQDVALRCDPISGHVSLFWYQQALGQGPEFLTYFQNEAQLDKSGLPSDRFFAERPEGSVSTLKIQRTQQEDSAVYLCASSPTGQGDNYGYTFGSGTRLTVV.

The chain carries TRBV5-1 and TRBJ2-7; 10 bases fit TRBD1. CDR1 and CDR2 from the germline V gene are SGHRS and YFSETQ. J was trimmed by 6 bases and V by 2 bases; bases with no gene match: 8. This CDR3 is 15 amino acids long. This chain's CDR3 is CASSFLGDRGGEQYF. The CDR3 DNA follows: TGCGCCAGCAGCTTCCTCGGGGACAGGGGTGGCGAGCAGTACTTC.

This clonotype was found many times. The chain uses TRBV11-2 and TRBJ2-7; D is uncertain. The V end was cut by 4 bases, the J end by 0 bases, with 10 bases between. This CDR3 contains 14 residues. The V gene's germline CDR1 is SGHAT and CDR2 FQNNGV. CDR3 sequence (DNA): TGTGCCAGCAGCTCTCTAGGCCTCTCCTACGAGCAGTACTTC. Residues: CASSSLGLSYEQYF.

This clonotype was recorded at least ten times. V gene TRBV28 combines with J gene TRBJ2-7; 9 nucleotides agree with TRBD2. V was pared by 8 bases and J by 1 base, with 6 bases of the junction left unmatched. This CDR3 has 14 residues. Germline assignment: CDR1 MDHEN and CDR2 SYDVKM. CDR3 protein: CASGTSGRSYEQYF. The CDR3 nucleotides are TGTGCCAGCGGGACGAGCGGGAGGTCCTACGAGCAGTACTTC.

The rearrangement links TRBV2 to TRBJ1-2, with TRBD1 matching over 9 bases. Germline lookup yields CDR1 SNHLY and CDR2 FYNNEI. Trimming at V came to 9 bases and at J to 2 bases, leaving 10 bases not matched to a gene. The CDR3 loop spans 15 amino acids. The CDR3 sequence: CARKMRQGDNYGYTF. CDR3 in DNA: TGTGCCAGGAAAATGCGACAGGGGGACAACTATGGCTACACCTTC.

Many counts were recorded for this clonotype. The rearrangement joins TRBV12-3 or TRBV12-4 to TRBJ1-2; TRBD1 is a possible D gene (6 bases). The CDR3 covers 14 residues. Trimming shortened V by 3 bases and J by 2 bases, and 10 bases separated the two germline ends. CDR3 region: CASSFGGGNYGYTF. CDR3 nucleotide sequence: TGTGCCAGCAGTTTCGGAGGGGGGAACTATGGCTACACCTTC.

The CDR3 sequence is CASSRTGGVNTEAFF. DNA for the CDR3: TGTGCCAGTAGTCGGACAGGTGGGGTGAACACTGAAGCTTTCTTT. V is TRBV19 and J is TRBJ1-1, with 7 bases fitting TRBD1. Germline V CDR1 and CDR2: LNHDA, SQIVND (reference sequence). This CDR3 spans 15 amino acids. Germline trimming cut 5 bases from V and 0 bases from J; bases unmatched to any gene: 6.

This clonotype was counted ten times or more. The gene calls are TRBV5-1 and TRBJ2-6; 8 nucleotides align to TRBD1. Per the germline V gene, CDR1 is SGHRS and CDR2 is YFSETQ. V lost 6 bases, J lost 4 bases, and 6 bases stayed unmatched. This CDR3 is built from 15 residues. CDR3 nucleotide sequence: TGCGCCAGCATCCCCGGGACAGGAGGGGCCAACGTCCTGACTTTC. This gives the protein CASIPGTGGANVLTF.

CDR3 DNA sequence: TGTGCCAGCAGTGCTGGGGGGACGAACACTGAAGCTTTCTTT. Encoded protein: CASSAGGTNTEAFF. The rearrangement joins TRBV25-1 to TRBJ1-1, with TRBD1 as a possible D gene (5 bases). V shed 4 bases and J shed 1 base, with 10 bases lying between them. From germline, CDR1 is MGHDK and CDR2 SYGVNS. The CDR3 covers 14 residues.

J is TRBJ1-4 and V is TRBV10-3; D gene uncertain. Between the trimmed V and J ends, which lost 4 bases and 8 bases, there was a span of 8 bases. The CDR3 is made up of 12 amino acids. CDR1 is ENHRY and CDR2 is SYGVKD in the germline V gene. The CDR3 reads CAISGREEKLFF. CDR3 DNA sequence: TGTGCCATCAGTGGCCGGGAGGAAAAACTGTTTTTT.

This clonotype was observed at least ten times. V usage is TRBV28 and J usage is TRBJ1-4; D unresolved. From germline, CDR1 is MDHEN and CDR2 SYDVKM. V lost 6 bases and J 4 bases, leaving 12 bases between the germline ends. CDR3 size: 14 residues. CDR3 bases: TGTGCCAGCAGCTACGGATACAATAATGAAAAACTGTTTTTT. This sequence encodes CASSYGYNNEKLFF.